This TCR beta chain is from a study of T cell responses to AZD1222 COVID-19 vaccine. Study details: Timing groups of about 4 and about 12 weeks for second doses were pooled.

Sequencing was performed with immunoSEQ multiplex PCR; in TCRdb, only in-frame clones are kept and a portion is missing. Of about 140,000 clones detected, approximately 90% appear once; the ten largest clones hold about 5.5%. The CDR3 totals 13 residues. V was pared by 6 bases and J by 12 bases, with 15 bases between. The V gene's germline CDR1 is MNHEY and CDR2 SMNVEV (reference sequence). Study-level points and caveats: White British ancestry dominated among donors, who included more females, and clonal diversity was possibly underestimated.

This clone was recorded only once. As yet, its antigen is unknown. The source was peripheral blood, collected on day 0 of AZD1222 vaccination. This TCR came from an adult in good health. The chain recombines TRBV27 with TRBJ1-6; D perhaps matches TRBD1 (5 bases). CDR3: CASSHRQTGPLHF. CDR3 coding DNA: TGTGCCAGCAGCCATAGACAGACGGGACCCCTCCACTTT.